The 24 T cell receptor beta chains presented below share a single source sample, sequenced in a study of T-cell memory formation after mild COVID-19. Using its own MiXCR run on the 5' RACE reads, TCRdb lists one record per CDR3 protein. Counted here are roughly 310,000 distinct CDR3 sequences, around a sixth occurring once; the ten biggest clones make up roughly a fifth. The material sequenced was PBMCs or a T cell subset sorted from them (not recorded which). These receptors all come from a man younger than 30 who had mild COVID-19 (a few samples of this study predate the infection). Cell type and time point are not known.

The rearrangement joins TRBV12-3 or TRBV12-4 to TRBJ2-3; D gene ambiguous. CDR3 size: 16 residues. Trimming took off 5 bases at V and 0 bases at J, with 15 bases between the two ends. The DNA for the CDR3 is TGTGCCAGCAGTCCACGGGCGCAAACTAGCACAGATACGCAGTATTTT. It specifies CASSPRAQTSTDTQYF.

This clonotype was detected a few times. The gene calls are TRBV20-1 and TRBJ1-2; TRBD1 agrees at 7 bases. This CDR3 is built from 13 residues. CDR1 is DFQATT and CDR2 is SNEGSKA in the germline V gene (reference sequence). The V segment lost 3 bases and the J segment 5 bases; nucleotides outside the gene matches: 6. The CDR3 sequence: CSASAARGYGYTF. The CDR3 DNA is TGCAGTGCTAGCGCTGCCAGGGGGTATGGCTACACCTTC.

The chain has TRBV7-6 and TRBJ2-5; D is perhaps TRBD1 or TRBD2 (5 bases each). The CDR3 contains 16 residues. V was pared by 5 bases and J by 4 bases, with 20 bases between. Germline V CDR1 and CDR2: SGHVS, FNYEAQ. The CDR3, as DNA: TGTGCCAGCAGCGTCCCCGGGACGGCGGAAGTAGAGACCCAGTACTTC. Protein sequence: CASSVPGTAEVETQYF.

This clonotype was observed a few times. The chain combines TRBV20-1 with TRBJ2-1, with 8 bases that match TRBD2. Germline trimming cut 0 bases from V and 3 bases from J; bases unmatched to any gene: 16. The CDR3 extends over 19 amino acids. Germline V gene sequence: CDR1 DFQATT, CDR2 SNEGSKA (reference sequence). In DNA, the CDR3 is TGCAGTGCTAGAGATTGGGGTATAAAGCGGGGGATAGGCTACAATGAGCAGTTCTTC. It is translated as CSARDWGIKRGIGYNEQFF.

The sample holds a few counts of this clonotype. This chain links TRBV2 with TRBJ1-1, with D perhaps TRBD1 (6 bases). This CDR3 region has 14 residues. Trimming removed 7 bases at V and 1 base at J, with 13 bases between. Germline CDR1 reads SNHLY; CDR2 reads FYNNEI. The CDR3 sequence is CASTGRQENTEAFF. The CDR3 nucleotides are TGTGCCAGCACTGGAAGACAGGAGAACACTGAAGCTTTCTTT.

This clonotype was seen many times. The V and J genes are TRBV11-2 and TRBJ2-3; TRBD2 might be the D (7 bases). Germline loops: CDR1 SGHAT, CDR2 FQNNGV. V shed 3 bases and J shed 14 bases, with 18 bases lying between them. The CDR3 consists of 13 residues. CDR3: CASSFAEGGRPYF. CDR3 bases: TGTGCCAGCAGCTTCGCCGAGGGGGGGCGCCCGTATTTT.

As for this clonotype: Just one base apart from a much larger clone, this may be a read error. The J gene is TRBJ2-1, the V gene TRBV12-3 or TRBV12-4; 11 bases are a match to TRBD2. The CDR3 is 18 residues long. CDR3 protein: CASSFRLAGGHSYNEKFF. CDR3 coding DNA: TGTGCCAGCAGTTTTAGGCTAGCGGGGGGTCACTCCTACAATGAGAAGTTCTTC.

This clonotype was detected many times. The V and J genes are TRBV2 and TRBJ2-5; D not resolved. The CDR3 consists of 11 residues. V was shortened by 6 bases and J by 3 bases, with 5 bases between the two germline ends. Per germline, CDR1 SNHLY and CDR2 FYNNEI. Written as DNA, the CDR3 is TGTGCCAGCAGCGTAAAAGAGACCCAGTACTTC. Its translation: CASSVKETQYF.

This clonotype appeared a few times. The chain has TRBV2 and TRBJ2-5; 9 bases align to TRBD2. Germline values: CDR1 SNHLY, CDR2 FYNNEI. Trimming took 2 bases from V and 1 from J; bases not matched to a gene: 2. The CDR3 has 15 amino acids. The CDR3 loop reads CASSEKRGAQETQYF. The CDR3 DNA sequence: TGTGCCAGCAGTGAAAAGCGGGGGGCCCAAGAGACCCAGTACTTC. The entire variable domain, with the rest obtained from reference TRBV2 and TRBJ2-5, is as follows: EPEVTQTPSHQVTQMGQEVILRCVPISNHLYFYWYRQILGQKVEFLVSFYNNEISEKSEIFDDQFSVERPDGSNFTLKIRSTKLEDSAMYFCASSEKRGAQETQYFGPGTRLLVL.

The rearrangement links TRBV4-1 to TRBJ1-2, with no clear D. The germline V and J ends were trimmed by 6 bases and 6 bases, with 17 bases remaining between them. CDR3 length: 14 residues. The germline gives CDR1 MGHRA, CDR2 YSYEKL. The CDR3 loop reads CASRPGPGIDGYTF. In DNA, the CDR3 is TGCGCCAGCAGACCTGGGCCGGGGATCGATGGCTACACCTTC.

The table lists this clonotype with many counts. The chain recombines TRBV5-1 with TRBJ1-1; perhaps TRBD1 as D (5 bases). This CDR3 is 14 amino acids long. Deletions cut 0 bases from V and 4 bases from J, with 10 bases between. The germline V gene encodes CDR1 SGHRS and CDR2 YFSETQ. The CDR3 sequence: CASSLAPGTTEAFF. In nucleotides, the CDR3 is TGCGCCAGCAGCTTGGCCCCAGGGACCACTGAAGCTTTCTTT. The variable domain in full, with the rest retrieved from reference TRBV5-1 and TRBJ1-1, is KAGVTQTPRYLIKTRGQQVTLSCSPISGHRSVSWYQQTPGQGLQFLFEYFSETQRNKGNFPGRFSGRQFSNSRSEMNVSTLELGDSALYLCASSLAPGTTEAFFGQGTRLTVV.

This clonotype was counted only a few times. The CDR3, as DNA: TGTGCCAGCAGGCCGACGGACAGGGGAATGACAGATACGCAGTATTTT. Translation gives CASRPTDRGMTDTQYF. The chain employs TRBV9 and TRBJ2-3; 9 bases line up with TRBD1. With 5 bases clipped from V and 3 bases from J, the junction kept 10 bases outside the gene matches. The CDR3 has 16 residues. Germline loops: CDR1 SGDLS, CDR2 YYNGEE.

This clonotype appeared a few times. The rearrangement uses TRBV12-3 or TRBV12-4 and TRBJ1-6; 7 bases fit TRBD1. J was trimmed by 8 bases and V by 8 bases; bases with no gene match: 6. CDR3 length: 13 residues. The CDR3 bases are TGTGCCAGCCGAAAAACAGGGGATTCACCCCTCCACTTT. The encoded protein is CASRKTGDSPLHF.

This clonotype came up many times. The V call is TRBV7-8, the J call TRBJ2-7, with 8 bases that match TRBD1. Germline trimming cut 4 bases from V and 1 base from J; bases unmatched to any gene: 15. This CDR3 has 18 residues. The V gene's germline CDR1 is SGHVS and CDR2 FQNEAQ. In DNA form, the CDR3 reads TGTGCCAGCAGCTCCCACTTGGGGCAGGGGGCCGGGTCCTACGAGCAGTACTTC. Its protein product is CASSSHLGQGAGSYEQYF.

The chain couples TRBV4-3 to TRBJ2-2; no definite D call. There are 15 residues in the CDR3. V was trimmed by 2 bases and J by 6 bases, leaving 13 bases between them. CDR1 is LGHNA, CDR2 YSLEER, per germline. The CDR3 spells CASSQPTRGSGELFF. Written as DNA, the CDR3 is TGCGCCAGCAGCCAACCAACACGAGGATCCGGGGAGCTGTTTTTT.

The chain joins TRBV5-3 to TRBJ2-1; 8 bases fit TRBD1. TRBV5-3 falls under the ORF class, with uncertain function. The trim removed 1 base at V and 0 bases at J, leaving 15 bases unmatched. There are 20 residues in the CDR3. In nucleotides, the CDR3 is TGTGCCAGAAGCTTGAAACTTAGTAGTGGGCAGGGGGCCTCCTACAATGAGCAGTTCTTC. Protein: CARSLKLSSGQGASYNEQFF.

J is TRBJ2-1 and V is TRBV6-5, with 8 positions matching TRBD2. Germline V lookup: CDR1 MNHEY, CDR2 SVGAGI. With V trimmed by 6 bases and J by 4 bases, 14 bases remained unmatched. The CDR3 is made up of 17 amino acids. The CDR3 nucleotides read TGTGCCAGCAGCCTCGGGGGGGGGTTCGCGCCGTACAATGAGCAGTTCTTC. The encoded protein is CASSLGGGFAPYNEQFF.

This clonotype was seen more than once but under ten times. This chain uses TRBV7-9 with TRBJ1-5; the match to TRBD1 covers 7 bases. The germline CDR1 and CDR2 sequences are SEHNR and FQNEAQ (reference sequence). CDR3 length: 13 amino acids. Trimming took 3 bases from V and 7 from J; bases not matched to a gene: 3. CDR3 protein: CASSLPGGQPQHF. DNA for the CDR3: TGTGCCAGCAGCTTGCCAGGGGGGCAGCCCCAGCATTTT.

The chain employs TRBV25-1 and TRBJ1-6, with D perhaps TRBD1 (6 bases). The CDR3 is made up of 17 amino acids. The ends were cut back, 1 base at V and 5 bases at J, with 15 bases in the middle. The germline gives CDR1 MGHDK, CDR2 SYGVNS. CDR3 nucleotides: TGTGCCAGCAGTGAATCTTACGGGGACATGAATAATTCACCCCTCCACTTT. Its translation: CASSESYGDMNNSPLHF.

This clonotype showed up just a few times. V and J are TRBV6-5 and TRBJ1-4, with TRBD1 matching over 10 bases. The germline gives CDR1 MNHEY, CDR2 SVGAGI. J lost 8 bases, V lost 2 bases, and 2 bases had no gene match. This CDR3 region has 14 residues. CDR3 amino acids: CASSYGQGGEKLFF. CDR3 bases: TGTGCCAGCAGTTACGGACAGGGGGGGGAAAAACTGTTTTTT.

There are a few counts of this clonotype. The CDR3 region is CASSQRPYNEQFF. Written as DNA, the CDR3 is TGCGCCAGCAGCCAGCGACCCTACAATGAGCAGTTCTTC. This chain connects TRBV4-3 to TRBJ2-1; D call uncertain. This CDR3 comprises 13 residues. CDR1 LGHNA and CDR2 YSLEER come from the germline V gene. The V end lost 3 bases, the J end lost 2 bases, and 5 bases lay between the germline ends.

This chain joins TRBV20-1 and TRBJ1-1; 9 bases fit TRBD1. V trimming: 3 bases; J trimming: 4 bases; junction bases outside the gene matches: 6. This CDR3 contains 14 residues. The germline V gene encodes CDR1 DFQATT and CDR2 SNEGSKA (reference sequence). The CDR3 DNA sequence: TGCAGTGCTAGCCAGACAGGGGGGTCCACTGAAGCTTTCTTT. Translation: CSASQTGGSTEAFF.

This clonotype showed up many times. The chain combines TRBV28 with TRBJ1-2, with 7 bases that match TRBD1. This CDR3 region has 13 residues. V lost 3 bases to trimming and J lost 8 bases; unmatched junction nucleotides: 6. CDR1 is MDHEN, CDR2 SYDVKM, per germline. CDR3 nucleotides: TGTGCCAGCAGTTTGACCCAGGGGGTAGGCTACACCTTC. This sequence encodes CASSLTQGVGYTF.

Only a few counts were recorded for this clonotype. The chain combines TRBV9 with TRBJ2-7, with TRBD1 matching over 10 bases. The length of the CDR3 is 14 residues. Germline V gene sequence: CDR1 SGDLS, CDR2 YYNGEE. V dropped 3 bases and J dropped 5; count of bases not matched to a gene: 5. CDR3 bases: TGTGCCAGCAGCGCCCGGGACAGGGGCCACGAGCAGTACTTC. This translates into CASSARDRGHEQYF.